Below, one T cell receptor beta chain is given with its context. Treatment denoted: some 20 received Ad26.COV2.S at low or high dose, single or two shots; a few received placebo; per-sample allocation not given. Material that was analyzed had been drawn on day 63 after the first vaccine or placebo injection. The entry originates in a study of Ad26.COV2.S vaccination and SARS-CoV-2 variants. The repertoire was sequenced with immunoSEQ multiplex PCR; TCRdb's copy has only in-frame clones and lacks some. Counted here are about 330,000 clones, 90% occurring once; the ten biggest clones make up roughly 6%. The junction had 12 bases not matched to a gene; V was cut back by 0 bases and J by 7 bases. The CDR3 is 17 amino acids. CDR1 is SGHNT and CDR2 is YENEEA in the germline V gene.

The genes are TRBV11-3 and TRBJ2-1; 7 bases match TRBD2. Sequencing used peripheral blood, obtained in a trial of Ad26.COV2.S vaccine versus placebo. This receptor was taken from a person between 18 and 60 years old who received the Ad26.COV2.S COVID-19 vaccine or a placebo. The CDR3 loop is CASSLDWAGVEDNEQFF. In DNA, the CDR3 is TGTGCCAGCAGCTTAGATTGGGCGGGAGTGGAGGATAATGAGCAGTTCTTC.